This paragraph reports one T cell receptor (beta chain). In the authors' workflow: Reference gene primer amplification yielded estimated nucleated cell counts. Some clones are missing from TCRdb's copy, which holds only in-frame ones; the method was immunoSEQ multiplex PCR. V and J calls and clone size are given by that table; D and trimming were obtained from the DNA. This table has 270,000 or so clones, 70% to 90% appearing once. These data belong to a study of blood T cell repertoires in COVID-19. Across the whole study: Acute-phase and convalescent COVID-19 samples originated in the United States, Italy and Spain. The analysed material was cDNA or gDNA that came from T cells, B-cell-depleted T cells, or PBMCs.

This receptor was taken from a woman aged 25 to 45 with active or convalescent COVID-19. The sequencing input was peripheral blood.

The CDR3 nucleotides read TGTGCCAGCACGTCAGGTAGCACAGATACGCAGTATTTT. Translated: CASTSGSTDTQYF. The V and J genes are TRBV7-2 and TRBJ2-3, with no clear D. The CDR3 has 13 amino acids. Looked up from germline, CDR1 is SGHTA and CDR2 is FQGNSA. V was shortened by 7 bases and J by 0 bases, with 8 bases between the two germline ends.